These 21 T cell receptor beta chains were all obtained from the same sample, sequenced in a study of T cell repertoires in ileal Crohn's disease. Assay: immunoSEQ multiplex PCR; the TCRdb copy retains only in-frame clones and omits some. The top ten hold under 5% of the sample, which has approximately 12,000 clones, roughly four fifths seen once. The sequencing sample was made of ileal tissue. These receptor sequences come from an adult with Crohn's disease.

The CDR3 coding sequence is TGTGCCAGCAGCTTAGGTGTCGATGGCTACACCTTC. As protein: CASSLGVDGYTF. V and J are TRBV7-9 and TRBJ1-2; D is unclear. The CDR3 loop spans 12 amino acids. Germline CDR1 and CDR2: SEHNR and FQNEAQ (reference sequence). The V end lost 1 base, the J end lost 6 bases, and 6 bases lay between the germline ends.

The V gene is TRBV2, the J gene TRBJ1-2; 7 nucleotides align to TRBD1. Germline CDR1 SNHLY, CDR2 FYNNEI. J was trimmed by 2 bases and V by 8 bases; bases with no gene match: 8. The CDR3 extends over 14 amino acids. CDR3 nucleotide sequence: TGTGCCAGCGGCCTACAGGGGTGGAACTATGGCTACACCTTC. Its translation is CASGLQGWNYGYTF.

CDR3 nucleotides: TGTGCCAGTACCGGGGGGGATTACAATGAGCAGTTCTTC. Its translation: CASTGGDYNEQFF. The chain recombines TRBV19 with TRBJ2-1; 8 bases map to TRBD2. Germline loops: CDR1 LNHDA, CDR2 SQIVND (reference sequence). This CDR3 has 13 amino acids. Trimming removed 7 bases from V and 4 bases from J; junction bases left unmatched: 3.

The rearrangement joins TRBV6-1 to TRBJ1-5; 7 bases are shared with TRBD1. Germline CDR1 is MNHNS and CDR2 is SASEGT. V dropped 8 bases and J dropped 3; count of bases not matched to a gene: 1. The length of the CDR3 is 12 residues. Here the CDR3 DNA reads TGTGCCAGCGGGACAGTCAATCAGCCCCAGCATTTT. Protein product: CASGTVNQPQHF.

This chain joins TRBV5-1 and TRBJ2-7, with 7 bases matching TRBD1. After removal of 3 bases from V and 2 bases from J, the junction contained 8 bases not matched to a gene. The CDR3 is made up of 15 amino acids. CDR1 SGHRS and CDR2 YFSETQ come from the germline V gene. CDR3 coding DNA: TGCGCCAGCAGCTACCCGGACAGGTTCCCCTACGAGCAGTACTTC. Encoded protein: CASSYPDRFPYEQYF.

In its sample, this clone was seen a few times. The rearrangement links TRBV6-1 to TRBJ2-1; 10 bases fit TRBD1. This CDR3 spans 15 amino acids. Germline V gives CDR1 MNHNS, CDR2 SASEGT. The J segment lost 2 bases and the V segment lost 6 bases, leaving 4 bases of the junction unmatched. CDR3 nucleotide sequence: TGTGCCAGCAGCAAGGGGACAGGGGCCTACAATGAGCAGTTCTTC. This translates into CASSKGTGAYNEQFF.

This rearrangement joins TRBV6-1 to TRBJ2-2; D is perhaps TRBD2 (5 bases). The CDR3 loop spans 14 amino acids. Per germline, CDR1 MNHNS and CDR2 SASEGT. The V gene lost 6 bases and the J gene lost 2 bases, with 10 bases spanning the gap. CDR3 loop: CASSGIANTGELFF. In nucleotides, the CDR3 is TGTGCCAGCAGCGGGATAGCAAACACCGGGGAGCTGTTTTTT.

V is TRBV6-5 and J is TRBJ1-1, with D hard to call. Trimming removed 2 bases from V and 2 bases from J, with 12 bases in between. Germline CDR1 is MNHEY and CDR2 is SVGAGI. The CDR3 loop spans 15 amino acids. The CDR3 loop is CASSYEGKVNTEAFF. DNA for the CDR3: TGTGCCAGCAGTTACGAGGGAAAGGTTAACACTGAAGCTTTCTTT.

The rearrangement links TRBV7-9 to TRBJ2-1; D possibly corresponds to TRBD1 (5 bases). V lost 6 bases to trimming and J lost 8 bases, with 11 bases between them. CDR1 and CDR2 (germline): SEHNR, FQNEAQ (reference sequence). The CDR3 extends over 12 amino acids. Here the CDR3 DNA reads TGTGCCAGCAGTCACCAGACAGATGAGCAGTTCTTC. Translating gives CASSHQTDEQFF.

CDR3 DNA: TGTGCCAGCAGTGAGGACAGGGTATTACCCTCGACCTACGAGCAGTACTTC. The encoded protein is CASSEDRVLPSTYEQYF. V and J are TRBV2 and TRBJ2-7; 8 bases fit TRBD1. Germline loops: CDR1 SNHLY, CDR2 FYNNEI. After removal of 3 bases from V and 2 bases from J, the junction contained 12 bases not matched to a gene. The CDR3 length is 17 residues. The full variable domain, in which reference TRBV2 and TRBJ2-7 provide the parts outside the CDR3, is EPEVTQTPSHQVTQMGQEVILRCVPISNHLYFYWYRQILGQKVEFLVSFYNNEISEKSEIFDDQFSVERPDGSNFTLKIRSTKLEDSAMYFCASSEDRVLPSTYEQYFGPGTRLTVT.

Here the CDR3 DNA reads TGCGCCGGAAGACAGGGGGAAAACTATGGCTACACCTTC. This codes for CAGRQGENYGYTF. The chain couples TRBV5-1 to TRBJ1-2; 9 positions match TRBD1. V lost 10 bases, J lost 2 bases, and 6 bases stayed unmatched. The CDR3 extends over 13 amino acids. Germline loops: CDR1 SGHRS, CDR2 YFSETQ.

The chain joins TRBV7-6 to TRBJ2-7; D ambiguous. The V and J ends lost 3 bases and 4 bases respectively, with 10 bases between them. The CDR3 extends over 13 amino acids. Germline lookup yields CDR1 SGHVS and CDR2 FNYEAQ. The CDR3 DNA reads TGTGCCAGCAGCTTTAGTGCTGAGTACGAGCAGTACTTC. It specifies CASSFSAEYEQYF.

The rearrangement uses TRBV2 and TRBJ1-5, with D perhaps matching TRBD1 (5 bases). This CDR3 spans 17 amino acids. The germline gives CDR1 SNHLY, CDR2 FYNNEI. V was pared by 5 bases and J by 4 bases, with 21 bases between. DNA of the CDR3: TGTGCCAGCAGTTTTTTTTTCGGGCAGGGTAGGAATCAGCCCCAGCATTTT. This translates into CASSFFFGQGRNQPQHF.

The CDR3 nucleotides are TGTGCCAGCAGATCCTGGCAGGGGGCCGGGAAATTCTACGAGCAGTACTTC. Translated, it gives CASRSWQGAGKFYEQYF. V and J are TRBV28 and TRBJ2-7; 8 bases are shared with TRBD1. The CDR3 length is 17 residues. Germline V gene data show CDR1 as MDHEN and CDR2 as SYDVKM. V was clipped by 6 bases and J by 3 bases; unmatched bases: 16. The variable domain in full, with the rest retrieved from reference TRBV28 and TRBJ2-7, is DVKVTQSSRYLVKRTGEKVFLECVQDMDHENMFWYRQDPGLGLRLIYFSYDVKMKEKGDIPEGYSVSREKKERFSLILESASTNQTSMYLCASRSWQGAGKFYEQYFGPGTRLTVT.

This rearrangement joins TRBV7-7 to TRBJ2-1; 9 bases match TRBD1. Per germline, CDR1 SSHAT and CDR2 FNYEAQ (reference sequence). The CDR3 spans 13 residues. CDR3 protein: CASGRDRDNEQFF. As DNA, the CDR3 is TGTGCTAGCGGCCGGGACAGGGACAATGAGCAGTTCTTC.

The sample holds one count of this clone. This rearrangement joins TRBV7-6 to TRBJ2-2; 9 bases are a match to TRBD1. The J segment lost 5 bases and the V segment lost 1 base, leaving 8 bases of the junction unmatched. CDR3 length: 17 amino acids. Germline V CDR1 and CDR2: SGHVS, FNYEAQ. CDR3 amino acids: CASSLGGNRGLTGELFF. DNA for the CDR3: TGTGCCAGCAGCTTAGGAGGGAACAGGGGGCTTACCGGGGAGCTGTTTTTT. Drawing the rest from reference TRBV7-6 and TRBJ2-2, the complete variable domain is GAGVSQSPRYKVTKRGQDVALRCDPISGHVSLYWYRQALGQGPEFLTYFNYEAQQDKSGLPNDRFSAERPEGSISTLTIQRTEQRDSAMYRCASSLGGNRGLTGELFFGEGSRLTVL.

This sequence joins TRBV25-1 and TRBJ2-5; TRBD1 agrees at 8 bases. V lost 4 bases to trimming and J lost 3 bases; unmatched junction nucleotides: 7. The germline V gene has CDR1 MGHDK and CDR2 SYGVNS. The CDR3 consists of 15 residues. The CDR3 nucleotides are TGTGCCAGCAGTGTCGGCGGACAGGGCAAAGAGACCCAGTACTTC. This codes for CASSVGGQGKETQYF.

This chain joins TRBV6-5 and TRBJ2-1; D uncertain. The CDR3 sequence is 15 residues long. V lost 6 bases, J lost 0 bases, and 12 bases lay in between. CDR1 and CDR2 (germline): MNHEY, SVGAGI. The CDR3 loop reads CASRSSGFSYNEQFF. CDR3 in DNA: TGTGCCAGCAGAAGCTCCGGGTTCTCCTACAATGAGCAGTTCTTC.

The J gene is TRBJ1-1, the V gene TRBV28; D unresolved. Trimming left V 2 bases short and J 10 bases short, with 20 bases between. The CDR3 sequence is 15 residues long. From germline, CDR1 is MDHEN and CDR2 SYDVKM. CDR3 coding DNA: TGTGCCAGCAGTTTAGTTCACGACGGGTACGCGGGAGCTTTCTTT. Translating gives CASSLVHDGYAGAFF.

The gene calls are TRBV19 and TRBJ1-6; weak D call: TRBD1 (5 bases). CDR1 LNHDA and CDR2 SQIVND come from the germline V gene (reference sequence). The length of the CDR3 is 15 residues. V lost 4 bases to trimming and J lost 10 bases, with 17 bases between them. The chain's CDR3 is CASSTSGILTSPLHF. Written as DNA, the CDR3 is TGTGCCAGTAGTACCTCAGGGATACTTACATCACCCCTCCACTTT.

The chain employs TRBV7-9 and TRBJ1-5; 8 nucleotides line up with TRBD1. CDR1 SEHNR and CDR2 FQNEAQ come from the germline V gene (reference sequence). CDR3 size: 15 residues. The J segment lost 4 bases and the V segment lost 7 bases, leaving 9 bases of the junction unmatched. CDR3 residues: CASTPGGFGNQPQHF. The CDR3 DNA is TGTGCCAGCACCCCAGGGGGCTTTGGAAATCAGCCCCAGCATTTT.